This record covers a single T cell receptor beta chain. This sample was taken from a study of PD-1 blockade in mismatch repair-deficient tumors. Study context: Patients had approximately 11 mismatch repair-deficient cancer types and were previously treated and progressing.

The CDR3 runs 12 residues. V was trimmed by 4 bases and J by 13 bases, leaving 16 bases between them. The germline CDR1 and CDR2 sequences are MGHDK and SYGVNS. Assay used: immunoSEQ multiplex PCR; TCRdb lists only in-frame clones, some missing. This sample has about 84,000 clones, with 81% found just once. The material sequenced was peripheral blood, taken 12 weeks after starting pembrolizumab. This chain joins TRBV25-1 and TRBJ2-5, with D perhaps TRBD1 (5 bases). This clonotype was sampled from an adult with mismatch repair-deficient cancer. The CDR3 DNA reads as TGTGCCAGCAGTGTTGGGGCCCAGACGTGGTACTTC. Translation gives CASSVGAQTWYF. Full variable domain (missing parts from reference TRBV25-1 and TRBJ2-5): EADIYQTPRYLVIGTGKKITLECSQTMGHDKMYWYQQDPGMELHLIHYSYGVNSTEKGDLSSESTVSRIRTEHFPLTLESARPSHTSQYLCASSVGAQTWYFGPGTRLLVL.